This passage covers 5 T cell receptor beta chains from one sample sequenced in a study of persistence of HIV-infected CD4 T cells. The immunoSEQ assay was version 4, run in survey mode. Sequencing used immunoSEQ multiplex PCR; TCRdb keeps in-frame clones, though not all of them. The sample records 25,000 to 35,000 clones, roughly four fifths being singletons. Their recognized antigens are unknown. Cells were stimulated with CMV-infected fibroblast lysates at 10 ug/mL. CD40L-negative CD69-negative CD45RO-high memory CD4+ T cells were sorted as populations depleted of antigen-responding cells. Sample: CD4+ T cells sorted from PBMCs after 18-hour stimulation, taken from a patient who received antiretroviral therapy. The source of these receptors is an adult man with HIV who was CMV-seropositive.

The V call is TRBV18, the J call TRBJ2-7; 8 bases agree with TRBD1. Germline lookup yields CDR1 KGHSH and CDR2 LQKENI. Unmatched junction bases numbered 12, after V lost 3 bases and J lost 2 bases. The length of the CDR3 is 17 residues. The CDR3 sequence: CASSPAQPGQAAYEQYF. The CDR3 nucleotides are TGTGCCAGCTCACCTGCCCAACCGGGACAGGCCGCCTACGAGCAGTACTTC.

The chain employs TRBV19 and TRBJ2-7; 11 positions match TRBD1. V lost 9 bases, J lost 6 bases, and 4 bases stayed unmatched. This CDR3 has 12 residues. Germline V gene data show CDR1 as LNHDA and CDR2 as SQIVND (reference sequence). CDR3 nucleotide sequence: TGTGCCAGCAGGGGGACAGGGGGCGAGCAGTACTTC. Residues: CASRGTGGEQYF.

This chain connects TRBV6-5 to TRBJ1-2, with TRBD1 identical over 7 bases. The CDR3 covers 14 residues. Germline assignment: CDR1 MNHEY and CDR2 SVGAGI. After removal of 6 bases from V and 4 bases from J, the junction contained 8 bases not matched to a gene. CDR3 nucleotides: TGTGCCAGCAGCCGGGGGACAGTCGTCTATGGCTACACCTTC. Its translation is CASSRGTVVYGYTF.

This clone has more than one count but fewer than ten. V and J are TRBV27 and TRBJ1-5, with unresolved D. V lost 2 bases to trimming and J lost 11 bases, with 13 bases between them. The CDR3 runs 13 residues. The V gene's germline CDR1 is MNHEY and CDR2 SMNVEV (reference sequence). The CDR3 spells CASSLTEERAQHF. CDR3 nucleotide sequence: TGTGCCAGCAGTTTAACGGAGGAAAGGGCCCAGCATTTT.

The chain uses TRBV28 and TRBJ2-7; 9 bases align to TRBD1. There are 15 residues in the CDR3. Germline V gene lookup returns CDR1 MDHEN and CDR2 SYDVKM. V lost 1 base to trimming and J lost 4 bases; unmatched junction nucleotides: 5. In nucleotides, the CDR3 is TGTGCCAGCAGTTTATTGGGACAGGGTGCGTACGAGCAGTACTTC. Its protein is CASSLLGQGAYEQYF.